Given below is one T cell receptor beta chain in context. What it binds is not known. The CDR3 covers 15 residues. Germline V gene data show CDR1 as MNHEY and CDR2 as SMNVEV (reference sequence). Trimming stripped 5 bases from V and 4 bases from J, with 17 bases between. The sample originates from a study of PD-1 blockade in classical Hodgkin lymphoma. Study summary: Patients received nivolumab 3 mg/kg intravenously every 2 weeks.

Clones were read by immunoSEQ multiplex PCR, and TCRdb kept only the in-frame ones, dropping some. The data hold 55,000 to 60,000 clones, with 85% to 95% observed a single time. Points from the study as a whole: Healthy donors were reported to have higher baseline TCR diversity than newly diagnosed patients. At C4D1, TCR diversity had climbed significantly for CD4+ cells, though not for CD8+ cells.

Every single patient, without exception, relapsed after autologous stem cell transplantation, and brentuximab vedotin exposure varied. The sample was peripheral blood mononuclear cells (PBMCs), taken before the second cycle of nivolumab. The chain joins TRBV27 to TRBJ1-2, with D perhaps matching TRBD1 (5 bases). The clonotype originates from a human donor with classical Hodgkin lymphoma. CDR3 protein: CASSPGTAGGYGYTF. The DNA of the CDR3 is TGTGCCAGCAGTCCTGGGACCGCGGGCGGCTATGGCTACACCTTC.